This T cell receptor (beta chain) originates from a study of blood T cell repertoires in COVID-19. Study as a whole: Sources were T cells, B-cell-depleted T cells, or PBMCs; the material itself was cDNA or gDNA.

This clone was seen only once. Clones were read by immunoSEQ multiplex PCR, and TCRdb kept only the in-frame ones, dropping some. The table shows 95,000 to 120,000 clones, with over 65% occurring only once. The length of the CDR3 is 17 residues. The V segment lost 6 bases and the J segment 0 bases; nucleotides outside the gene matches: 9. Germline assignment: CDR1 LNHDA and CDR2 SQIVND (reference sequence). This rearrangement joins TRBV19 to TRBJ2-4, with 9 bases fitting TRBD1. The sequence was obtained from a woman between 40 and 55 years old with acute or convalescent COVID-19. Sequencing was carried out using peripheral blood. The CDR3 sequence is CASSRTGDRLAKNIQYF. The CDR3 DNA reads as TGTGCCAGTAGCAGGACAGGGGACCGACTAGCCAAAAACATTCAGTACTTC.